This TCR beta chain was sequenced for a study of metastatic and nonmetastatic thyroid tumors. Study-level information: Samples came from malignant and benign thyroid patients, and repertoires were compared across blood and tumor or nodule tissue.

Germline CDR1 is SGHAT and CDR2 is FQNNGV. V was pared by 7 bases and J by 4 bases, with 20 bases of the junction left unmatched. The CDR3 has 18 amino acids. With MiXCR, TCRdb called clones anew from the PCR reads. This sample carries roughly 14,000 clones, about 31% of them seen once, and the ten largest clones take 8% to 11%. Details on this clone: Antigen: not known.

Before thyroid surgery, none of the patients had received any treatment. Study-level findings and limits: Benign nodules reportedly had significantly lower TCR beta diversity than malignant thyroid tumors in blood and tumor.

The genes are TRBV11-2 and TRBJ2-7; TRBD1 matches at 9 bases. This clonotype originated in a female donor with papillary thyroid cancer or a benign thyroid nodule (not recorded which). Some clones in this sample may be carry-over from other donors' samples. The source material was blood. CDR3 sequence reads: CASINRIQGADAAYEQYF. The CDR3 DNA reads as TGTGCCAGCATCAACAGAATACAGGGGGCGGACGCAGCATACGAGCAGTACTTC.